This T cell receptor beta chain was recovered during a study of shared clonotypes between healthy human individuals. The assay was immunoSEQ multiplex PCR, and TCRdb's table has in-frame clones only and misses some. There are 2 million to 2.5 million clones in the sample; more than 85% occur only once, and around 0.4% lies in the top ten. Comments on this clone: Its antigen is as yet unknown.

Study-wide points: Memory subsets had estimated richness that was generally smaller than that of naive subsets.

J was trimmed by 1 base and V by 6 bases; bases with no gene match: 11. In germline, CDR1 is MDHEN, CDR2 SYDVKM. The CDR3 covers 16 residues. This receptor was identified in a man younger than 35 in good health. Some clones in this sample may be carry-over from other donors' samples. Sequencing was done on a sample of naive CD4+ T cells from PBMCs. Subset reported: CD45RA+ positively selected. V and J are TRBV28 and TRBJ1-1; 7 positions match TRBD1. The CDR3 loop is CASRSDQGQQNTEAFF. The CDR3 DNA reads TGTGCCAGCAGGTCTGACCAGGGACAGCAGAACACTGAAGCTTTCTTT. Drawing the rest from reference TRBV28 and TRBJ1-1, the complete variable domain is DVKVTQSSRYLVKRTGEKVFLECVQDMDHENMFWYRQDPGLGLRLIYFSYDVKMKEKGDIPEGYSVSREKKERFSLILESASTNQTSMYLCASRSDQGQQNTEAFFGQGTRLTVV.